The TCR beta chain described here comes from a study of blood T cells in healthy people across ages. A J-beta primer mix and a sample-barcoded 5' primer were used in a second PCR of roughly 7 to 12 cycles. TCRdb passed the 5' RACE reads through MiXCR, listing each CDR3 protein once. Here the sample spans around 400,000 distinct CDR3 sequences, 45% to 60% being singletons. V shed 0 bases and J shed 1 base, with 7 bases lying between them. CDR1 and CDR2 (germline): SGDLS, YYNGEE. This CDR3 region has 14 residues. Sequences were obtained from blood. The sequence was collected from a man aged 55-75 years in good health. The chain is built from TRBV9 and TRBJ2-5; D is tentatively TRBD1 or TRBD2 (5 bases each). The chain's CDR3 is CASSVGGVQETQYF. Written as DNA, the CDR3 is TGTGCCAGCAGCGTAGGAGGGGTCCAAGAGACCCAGTACTTC.